Listed here is a single T cell receptor (beta chain). Seattle-derived patients entered the study during active infection and were followed longitudinally. How the authors handled the data: Scientists estimated how many nucleated cells there were by amplifying reference gene primers. Clones were read by immunoSEQ multiplex PCR, and TCRdb kept only the in-frame ones, dropping some. The V and J calls and clone size were taken over from that table, and D and trimming were inferred from the DNA. The sample has approximately 210,000 clones, about 82% seen once. Germline V gene data show CDR1 as MNHNS and CDR2 as SASEGT. The CDR3 has 13 residues. V gave up 1 base and J gave up 8 bases, with 11 bases separating them. This sample stems from a study of blood T cell repertoires in COVID-19. Whole-study context: From the United States, Italy and Spain came samples of acute and convalescent COVID-19. The cDNA or gDNA used as material had been derived from T cells, B-cell-depleted T cells, or PBMCs.

The chain is built from TRBV6-1 and TRBJ1-2; D call uncertain. The sequence came from a man in his sixties with COVID-19, enrolled during active disease. The material sequenced was peripheral blood. The CDR3 DNA is TGTGCCAGCAGTGAAGGATGGACTTTCGGCTACACCTTC. Its protein product is CASSEGWTFGYTF.